One sample yielded the 6 T cell receptor beta chains listed below, sequenced in a study of blood T cell repertoires in COVID-19. The table came from immunoSEQ multiplex PCR; TCRdb's copy has only in-frame clones and leaves some out. The data contain tens of thousands of clones, roughly 84% of them singletons. What was sequenced was peripheral blood. The receptors here all came from a man aged 65-85 years with acute or convalescent COVID-19.

The rearrangement uses TRBV15 and TRBJ2-4; maybe TRBD2 (5 bases). V lost 0 bases, J lost 7 bases, and 10 bases lay in between. Per the germline V gene, CDR1 is LNHNV and CDR2 is YYDKDF (reference sequence). The CDR3 extends over 14 amino acids. CDR3 in amino acids: CATSRESGSNIQYF. CDR3 DNA: TGTGCCACCAGCAGAGAGTCGGGGTCCAACATTCAGTACTTC. The entire variable domain, with the rest obtained from reference TRBV15 and TRBJ2-4, is as follows: DAMVIQNPRYQVTQFGKPVTLSCSQTLNHNVMYWYQQKSSQAPKLLFHYYDKDFNNEADTPDNFQSRRPNTSFCFLDIRSPGLGDTAMYLCATSRESGSNIQYFGAGTRLSVL.

This chain connects TRBV5-5 to TRBJ1-2, with D maybe TRBD1 (6 bases). The CDR3 is made up of 13 amino acids. Trimming took 5 bases from V and 8 from J, leaving 16 bases between them. CDR1 is SGHKS and CDR2 is YYEKEE in the germline V gene (reference sequence). The CDR3: CASRSTGLDGYTF. Here the CDR3 DNA reads TGTGCCAGCAGGTCGACAGGATTGGACGGCTACACCTTC.

The chain recombines TRBV7-9 with TRBJ1-4; 8 bases align to TRBD1. V gave up 1 base and J gave up 11 bases; unmatched junction bases: 6. The CDR3 loop spans 14 amino acids. Germline loops: CDR1 SEHNR, CDR2 FQNEAQ (reference sequence). The CDR3 reads CASSLDQGAGKLFF. The CDR3 DNA sequence: TGTGCCAGCAGCTTAGATCAGGGGGCAGGGAAACTGTTTTTT.

The J gene is TRBJ2-1, the V gene TRBV7-9; no reliable D call. The CDR3 extends over 13 amino acids. Germline assignment: CDR1 SEHNR and CDR2 FQNEAQ (reference sequence). Trimming took 1 base from V and 11 from J, leaving 12 bases between them. Written as DNA, the CDR3 is TGTGCCAGCAGCTTAGTACACTATCCTCAGCAGTTCTTC. Its protein is CASSLVHYPQQFF.

Comments on this clone: Compared with germline, one end of the junction differs, possibly owing to a read error. The rearrangement links TRBV14 to TRBJ1-2, with TRBD1 matching over 12 bases. Per the germline V gene, CDR1 is SGHDN and CDR2 is FVKESK. The CDR3 loop spans 14 amino acids. The CDR3 is CASSQDQGTGGESF. The CDR3 nucleotides read TGTGCCAGCAGCCAAGATCAAGGGACAGGGGGCGAATCATTC.

This clone was recorded only once. The chain couples TRBV6-2 or TRBV6-3 to TRBJ1-2; 8 bases align to TRBD1. Germline V CDR1 and CDR2: MNHEY, SVGEGT. The CDR3 runs 13 residues. V lost 4 bases and J lost 5; bases outside the gene matches: 3. The CDR3 DNA sequence: TGTGCCAGCAGTTCCAGGGGGCGGTATGGCTACACCTTC. It codes for CASSSRGRYGYTF.